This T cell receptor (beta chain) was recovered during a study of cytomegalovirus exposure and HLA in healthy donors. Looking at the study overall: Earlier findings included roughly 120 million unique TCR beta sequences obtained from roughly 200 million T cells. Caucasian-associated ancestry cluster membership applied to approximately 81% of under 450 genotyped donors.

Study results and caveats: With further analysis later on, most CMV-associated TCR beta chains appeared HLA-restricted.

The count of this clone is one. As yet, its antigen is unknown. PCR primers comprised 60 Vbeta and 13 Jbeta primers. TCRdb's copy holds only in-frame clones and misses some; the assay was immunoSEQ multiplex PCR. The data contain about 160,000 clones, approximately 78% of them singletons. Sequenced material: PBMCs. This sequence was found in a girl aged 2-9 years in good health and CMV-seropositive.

The CDR3 DNA sequence: TGCGCCAGCAGTCTTCAGTTAAGCAATCAGCCCCAGCATTTT. It yields the protein CASSLQLSNQPQHF. The V and J genes are TRBV4-1 and TRBJ1-5; D unclear. Germline CDR1 and CDR2: MGHRA and YSYEKL. This CDR3 is built from 14 residues. The germline V and J ends were trimmed by 6 bases and 1 base, with 10 bases remaining between them.